The sequence of this T cell receptor (beta chain) was determined in a study of cytomegalovirus exposure and HLA in healthy donors. PCR was performed using 60 Vbeta and 13 Jbeta primers. The assay was immunoSEQ multiplex PCR, and TCRdb's table has in-frame clones only and misses some. The data show approximately 150,000 clones, roughly four fifths seen once. As to this clone: Its antigen is not known.

Study-level findings and limits: Presence/absence comparisons presumed near-even sequencing depth among donors. Among TCR sequences, most were rare, though some public TCRs appeared in many donors. Later work found most CMV-associated TCR beta chains apparently HLA-restricted. An apparent linkage of common viral pathogens to several of the most significant clusters emerged in a later analysis.

Trimming pared 5 bases from V and 1 base from J, leaving 8 bases between. CDR3 length: 13 residues. CDR1 is KGHSH, CDR2 LQKENI, per germline. The chain links TRBV18 to TRBJ1-1; a possible D gene is TRBD1 (5 bases). Sample: PBMCs. The TCR originated in a girl aged 10-17 years in good health and CMV-seropositive. The CDR3 region is CASSKQENTEAFF. Written as DNA, the CDR3 is TGTGCCAGCTCAAAACAGGAGAACACTGAAGCTTTCTTT. The variable domain in full, with the rest retrieved from reference TRBV18 and TRBJ1-1, is NAGVMQNPRHLVRRRGQEARLRCSPMKGHSHVYWYRQLPEEGLKFMVYLQKENIIDESGMPKERFSAEFPKEGPSILRIQQVVRGDSAAYFCASSKQENTEAFFGQGTRLTVV.